The 31 T cell receptor beta chains below come from one sample, sequenced in a study of control samples from healthy donors and cancer patients (dated by TCRdb to between 2020 and 2021). Library construction relied on the immunoSEQ multiplex PCR assay. The source is immuneACCESS, and TCRdb retained only in-frame sequences with V and J called. Part of the clones is not carried over; for the studies checked, unresolved V genes explain less than half of this, and the remainder is unexplained. The sample table lists some 71,000 clones, 90% of them with a count of one. Clones ranked in the top ten supply around 1.3% of the sample. The specimen sequenced was PBMCs. These receptors came from a woman between 50 and 59 years old with colorectal cancer.

This clone was observed once. The chain couples TRBV10-2 to TRBJ1-1; 12 nucleotides line up with TRBD1. The CDR3 length is 19 residues. The V and J ends lost 0 bases and 0 bases, in that order; junction bases with no gene match: 8. The V gene's germline CDR1 is WSHSY and CDR2 SAAADI. CDR3 sequence reads: CASSESAGTGGFVNTEAFF. CDR3 bases: TGCGCCAGCAGTGAGTCTGCCGGGACAGGGGGCTTCGTGAACACTGAAGCTTTCTTT.

The CDR3 is CASSLPGNTEAFF. CDR3 bases: TGTGCCAGCAGCTTACCAGGGAACACTGAAGCTTTCTTT. V usage is TRBV7-9 and J usage is TRBJ1-1; no clear D. The CDR3 runs to 13 residues. Trimming took off 2 bases at V and 1 base at J, with 5 bases between the two ends. Germline-derived CDR1 and CDR2 are SEHNR and FQNEAQ (reference sequence).

V and J are TRBV6-2 or TRBV6-3 and TRBJ2-7; TRBD2 agrees at 7 bases. Per germline, CDR1 MNHEY and CDR2 SVGEGT. The CDR3 loop spans 14 amino acids. The V gene end was trimmed by 5 bases and the J gene end by 1 base; junction bases not matched to a gene: 5. The CDR3 loop is CASSPRGYSYEQYF. DNA of the CDR3: TGTGCCAGCAGTCCGCGGGGGTATTCCTACGAGCAGTACTTC.

This sequence joins TRBV19 and TRBJ2-3, with D unclear. CDR1 is LNHDA and CDR2 is SQIVND in the germline V gene (reference sequence). The CDR3 runs 16 residues. V was trimmed by 1 base and J by 0 bases, leaving 11 bases between them. CDR3 sequence (DNA): TGTGCCAGTAGTATAGGCGTTCGCCGAAGCACAGATACGCAGTATTTT. It codes for CASSIGVRRSTDTQYF.

V and J are TRBV19 and TRBJ2-3, with TRBD2 matching 9 bases. In germline, CDR1 is LNHDA, CDR2 SQIVND (reference sequence). V dropped 7 bases and J dropped 5; count of bases not matched to a gene: 7. The CDR3 extends over 14 amino acids. As DNA, the CDR3 is TGTGCCAGTAAGGCTAGCGGGAATAAAGATACGCAGTATTTT. It codes for CASKASGNKDTQYF.

The table lists this clone with a few counts. V gene TRBV29-1 combines with J gene TRBJ1-2, with D possibly matching TRBD1 (5 bases). The ends were cut back, 3 bases at V and 9 bases at J, with 17 bases in the middle. Germline V gene sequence: CDR1 SQVTM, CDR2 ANQGSEA. This CDR3 has 13 residues. The CDR3 sequence: CSVEGGGLRSYTF. In DNA form, the CDR3 reads TGCAGCGTTGAGGGTGGGGGGTTAAGGAGCTACACCTTC.

The chain recombines TRBV30 with TRBJ1-5; no reliable D call. V gave up 1 base and J gave up 2 bases, with 18 bases separating them. This CDR3 contains 17 residues. Germline CDR1 is GTSNPN and CDR2 is SVGIG (reference sequence). This CDR3 is CAWSDGRGVIGNQPQHF. CDR3 DNA sequence: TGTGCCTGGAGTGACGGGAGAGGTGTTATCGGCAATCAGCCCCAGCATTTT.

This clone was seen a single time. This sequence joins TRBV7-3 and TRBJ1-2; D gene uncertain. Germline V gene sequence: CDR1 SGHTA, CDR2 FQGTGA. Trimming pared 2 bases from V and 8 bases from J, leaving 12 bases between. The CDR3 runs to 13 residues. CDR3 sequence reads: CASSLEAGRGYTF. CDR3 nucleotide sequence: TGTGCCAGCAGCTTAGAAGCCGGGCGGGGCTACACCTTC.

This chain links TRBV19 with TRBJ2-7; D not resolved. The CDR3 runs to 13 residues. Trimming left V 3 bases short and J 0 bases short, with 6 bases between. Germline V CDR1 and CDR2: LNHDA, SQIVND (reference sequence). DNA of the CDR3: TGTGCCAGTAGTATGAGGTTCTCCTACGAGCAGTACTTC. This sequence encodes CASSMRFSYEQYF.

The sample holds one count of this clone. The rearrangement uses TRBV7-9 and TRBJ2-5, with a tentative D call TRBD1 (6 bases). The CDR3 consists of 15 residues. V was trimmed by 5 bases and J by 2 bases, leaving 15 bases between them. Germline V gene lookup returns CDR1 SEHNR and CDR2 FQNEAQ (reference sequence). The CDR3 coding sequence is TGTGCCAGCAGCCAGGGGCCCCAGGGTCAAGAGACCCAGTACTTC. It yields the protein CASSQGPQGQETQYF.

The V gene is TRBV14, the J gene TRBJ2-1; 7 nucleotides align to TRBD1. The CDR3 runs 14 residues. V lost 4 bases, J lost 3 bases, and 3 bases stayed unmatched. Germline CDR1 and CDR2: SGHDN and FVKESK. DNA for the CDR3: TGTGCCAGCAGCCTGGGGACAGTCTACAATGAGCAGTTCTTC. Translation: CASSLGTVYNEQFF.

This clone was seen a handful of times. The chain couples TRBV19 to TRBJ1-5, with D possibly being TRBD1 (5 bases). The germline gives CDR1 LNHDA, CDR2 SQIVND (reference sequence). The V end was cut by 5 bases, the J end by 7 bases, with 18 bases between. There are 15 residues in the CDR3. The CDR3 spells CASSGGTGGGQPQHF. For the CDR3, the DNA is TGTGCCAGTAGTGGAGGGACCGGAGGCGGGCAGCCCCAGCATTTT.

The V and J genes are TRBV7-9 and TRBJ2-2, with D perhaps TRBD2 (6 bases). The CDR3 has 15 amino acids. In germline, CDR1 is SEHNR, CDR2 FQNEAQ (reference sequence). Trimming took 5 bases from V and 5 from J, leaving 15 bases between them. The CDR3 sequence is CASSLRTGGTGELFF. The CDR3 DNA reads TGTGCCAGCAGCCTGCGGACTGGGGGGACCGGGGAGCTGTTTTTT.

The chain recombines TRBV11-2 with TRBJ1-1; D call uncertain. Germline CDR1 reads SGHAT; CDR2 reads FQNNGV. The CDR3 is made up of 13 amino acids. V was cut by 2 bases and J by 1 base, with 5 bases left in between. This CDR3 reads CASSLFQNTEAFF. DNA for the CDR3: TGTGCCAGCAGCTTATTTCAGAACACTGAAGCTTTCTTT.

This chain links TRBV27 with TRBJ2-7, with D maybe TRBD1 (5 bases). CDR3 length equals 13 residues. Per the germline V gene, CDR1 is MNHEY and CDR2 is SMNVEV (reference sequence). The V and J ends lost 2 bases and 5 bases respectively, with 10 bases between them. CDR3 sequence: CASSLSAGNEQYF. The CDR3 DNA reads TGTGCCAGCAGTTTAAGTGCAGGGAACGAGCAGTACTTC.

V usage is TRBV7-9 and J usage is TRBJ2-7; the match to TRBD1 covers 7 bases. V lost 5 bases, J lost 6 bases, and 10 bases stayed unmatched. The CDR3 length is 14 residues. The germline V gene has CDR1 SEHNR and CDR2 FQNEAQ (reference sequence). This CDR3 is CASSMGQLSSEQYF. The CDR3 region has the DNA TGTGCCAGCAGCATGGGACAGTTATCGAGCGAGCAGTACTTC.

The V call is TRBV19, the J call TRBJ1-5; 10 bases align to TRBD1. This CDR3 is built from 16 residues. V was clipped by 5 bases and J by 6 bases; unmatched bases: 10. CDR1 and CDR2 (germline): LNHDA, SQIVND (reference sequence). The CDR3 region is CASSLGPGQGSQPQHF. The CDR3 region has the DNA TGTGCCAGTAGTTTAGGACCGGGACAGGGGTCTCAGCCCCAGCATTTT. The complete variable domain, with remaining parts taken from reference TRBV19 and TRBJ1-5, reads DGGITQSPKYLFRKEGQNVTLSCEQNLNHDAMYWYRQDPGQGLRLIYYSQIVNDFQKGDIAEGYSVSREKKESFPLTVTSAQKNPTAFYLCASSLGPGQGSQPQHFGDGTRLSIL.

V and J are TRBV24-1 and TRBJ2-1; unclear D gene. V was pared by 3 bases and J by 3 bases, with 14 bases between. The germline CDR1 and CDR2 sequences are KGHDR and SFDVKD. The CDR3 is 16 amino acids. The CDR3 sequence is CATSDRRNKSYNEQFF. The CDR3 nucleotides are TGTGCCACCAGTGATAGGCGGAATAAGAGCTACAATGAGCAGTTCTTC.

V and J are TRBV6-5 and TRBJ1-2, with D perhaps matching TRBD1 (5 bases). The V and J ends lost 2 bases and 8 bases respectively, with 12 bases between them. The length of the CDR3 is 13 residues. CDR1 MNHEY and CDR2 SVGAGI come from the germline V gene. DNA of the CDR3: TGTGCCAGCAGTTACGAGCGGGGCGGGGGCTACACCTTC. It is translated as CASSYERGGGYTF.

The chain carries TRBV19 and TRBJ2-4; D might be TRBD1 (6 bases). The CDR3 length is 13 residues. Germline V lookup: CDR1 LNHDA, CDR2 SQIVND (reference sequence). The germline V and J ends were trimmed by 3 bases and 8 bases, with 11 bases remaining between them. The CDR3 spells CASSIGAGDIQYF. The CDR3 nucleotides are TGTGCCAGTAGTATTGGGGCAGGGGACATTCAGTACTTC.

The chain recombines TRBV15 with TRBJ2-3; 12 nucleotides align to TRBD2. Germline CDR1 LNHNV, CDR2 YYDKDF (reference sequence). The length of the CDR3 is 14 residues. Trimming cost V 5 bases and J 9 bases; bases outside gene matches: 6. CDR3 coding DNA: TGTGCCACCAGCGGCATGACTAGCGGGGGAACGCAGTATTTT. Amino acid sequence: CATSGMTSGGTQYF.

The chain's CDR3 is CASSITPGGTNQETQYF. CDR3 in DNA: TGTGCCAGTAGTATAACCCCAGGGGGCACGAATCAAGAGACCCAGTACTTC. This chain joins TRBV19 and TRBJ2-5; 8 nucleotides align to TRBD1. The trim removed 2 bases at V and 2 bases at J, leaving 10 bases unmatched. Germline V gene data show CDR1 as LNHDA and CDR2 as SQIVND (reference sequence). The CDR3 is 17 amino acids. Full variable domain (missing parts from reference TRBV19 and TRBJ2-5): DGGITQSPKYLFRKEGQNVTLSCEQNLNHDAMYWYRQDPGQGLRLIYYSQIVNDFQKGDIAEGYSVSREKKESFPLTVTSAQKNPTAFYLCASSITPGGTNQETQYFGPGTRLLVL.

This chain uses TRBV30 with TRBJ2-7, with 9 bases fitting TRBD2. Germline V gene data show CDR1 as GTSNPN and CDR2 as SVGIG (reference sequence). With 6 bases clipped from V and 4 bases from J, the junction kept 10 bases outside the gene matches. The CDR3 is 14 residues long. CDR3 region: CACQRRGREYEQYF. The CDR3 region has the DNA TGTGCCTGCCAGCGTCGCGGGAGGGAGTACGAGCAGTACTTC.

This chain links TRBV10-3 with TRBJ2-4; 11 bases fit TRBD2. In germline, CDR1 is ENHRY, CDR2 SYGVKD. The CDR3 runs to 15 residues. Trimming took 10 bases from V and 3 from J; bases not matched to a gene: 8. CDR3 loop: CATAGTSGGKNIQYF. The CDR3 nucleotides are TGTGCCACGGCCGGGACTAGCGGAGGCAAAAACATTCAGTACTTC.

V is TRBV30 and J is TRBJ1-1; D is perhaps TRBD1 (5 bases). This CDR3 has 13 residues. Deletions cut 3 bases from V and 3 bases from J, with 11 bases between. Germline assignment: CDR1 GTSNPN and CDR2 SVGIG (reference sequence). The CDR3 sequence: CAWSGLGDTEAFF. DNA of the CDR3: TGTGCCTGGAGCGGATTGGGGGACACTGAAGCTTTCTTT.

The rearrangement joins TRBV7-9 to TRBJ2-3; 7 positions agree with TRBD2. CDR1 is SEHNR and CDR2 is FQNEAQ in the germline V gene (reference sequence). This CDR3 spans 14 amino acids. V gave up 5 bases and J gave up 6 bases; unmatched junction bases: 8. CDR3 amino acids: CASSQRLAGDTQYF. CDR3 nucleotide sequence: TGTGCCAGCAGCCAGAGACTAGCAGGTGATACGCAGTATTTT.

J is TRBJ2-7 and V is TRBV18, with 7 bases fitting TRBD1. The CDR3 loop spans 14 amino acids. CDR1 KGHSH and CDR2 LQKENI come from the germline V gene. V gave up 2 bases and J gave up 3 bases; unmatched junction bases: 4. CDR3 in amino acids: CASSPGQDFYEQYF. The CDR3 nucleotides read TGTGCCAGCTCACCAGGACAGGACTTCTACGAGCAGTACTTC.

The rearrangement joins TRBV24-1 to TRBJ2-7; TRBD2 agrees at 12 bases. CDR3 length: 15 residues. Germline V gene lookup returns CDR1 KGHDR and CDR2 SFDVKD. Trimming at V came to 4 bases and at J to 1 base, leaving 1 base not matched to a gene. The CDR3 here is CATSDGTSGSYEQYF. The CDR3 DNA reads as TGTGCCACCAGTGACGGGACTAGCGGGTCCTACGAGCAGTACTTC.

In its sample, this clone was seen a few times. This rearrangement joins TRBV6-1 to TRBJ1-1, with D hard to call. Germline CDR1 reads MNHNS; CDR2 reads SASEGT. V shed 2 bases and J shed 9 bases, with 10 bases lying between them. This CDR3 contains 12 residues. The CDR3 coding sequence is TGTGCCAGCAGTGAAATTTTCGACCAAGCTTTCTTT. Amino acid sequence: CASSEIFDQAFF.

The chain joins TRBV5-8 to TRBJ2-2, with no clear D. Trimming removed 4 bases from V and 10 bases from J, with 11 bases in between. Per the germline V gene, CDR1 is SGHTS and CDR2 is YDEGEE. This CDR3 is built from 12 residues. CDR3 sequence reads: CASSLGVLELFF. The CDR3, as DNA: TGTGCCAGCAGCCTCGGAGTGTTGGAGCTGTTTTTT.

This clone was observed once. The rearrangement joins TRBV6-5 to TRBJ2-5, with 16 bases matching TRBD2. CDR1 and CDR2 (germline): MNHEY, SVGAGI. This CDR3 contains 15 residues. Trimming removed 6 bases from V and 5 bases from J; junction bases left unmatched: 3. The CDR3 DNA follows: TGTGCCAGCAGCCCGGGACTAGCGGGGGGGGAGACCCAGTACTTC. This translates into CASSPGLAGGETQYF.